One and the same sample provided the 23 T cell receptor beta chains below, sequenced in a study of control samples from healthy donors and cancer patients. Method: immunoSEQ multiplex PCR; TCRdb's copy keeps in-frame clones and lacks some. The sample has about 85,000 clones; roughly 89% are singletons. Sequenced input: blood. The source of these receptors is a woman aged 55-70 years in good health.

The V gene is TRBV3-1 (or the pseudogene TRBV3-2), the J gene TRBJ1-2, with 8 bases lining up with TRBD1. Germline V gene sequence: CDR1 LGHDT, CDR2 YNNKEL (reference sequence). J was trimmed by 2 bases and V by 5 bases; bases with no gene match: 1. This CDR3 is built from 13 residues. The CDR3 sequence is CASSRTGNYGYTF. In DNA form, the CDR3 reads TGTGCCAGCAGCAGGACAGGGAACTATGGCTACACCTTC.

This chain connects TRBV9 to TRBJ2-2; unclear D gene. Germline loops: CDR1 SGDLS, CDR2 YYNGEE. Trimming pared 2 bases from V and 7 bases from J, leaving 15 bases between. This CDR3 is 15 amino acids long. Written as DNA, the CDR3 is TGTGCCAGCAGCGTCCGGTTAGAGCCTGGCGGGGAGCTGTTTTTT. It is translated as CASSVRLEPGGELFF.

This chain links TRBV12-5 with TRBJ1-1, with D hard to call. The CDR3 covers 14 residues. CDR1 is LGHNT and CDR2 is FRNRAP in the germline V gene. Trimming cost V 5 bases and J 10 bases, with 20 bases left between them. CDR3 bases: TGTGCTAGTGGTCCCCCAGAGGGCGAGGTTGGAGCTTTCTTT. It specifies CASGPPEGEVGAFF.

The chain combines TRBV10-3 with TRBJ1-1; the D is unclear. Trimming cost V 3 bases and J 3 bases, with 8 bases left between them. The CDR3 loop spans 13 amino acids. In germline, CDR1 is ENHRY, CDR2 SYGVKD. The CDR3, as DNA: TGTGCCATCAGTGAACAGTCTGACACTGAAGCTTTCTTT. Residues: CAISEQSDTEAFF.

The chain has TRBV7-6 and TRBJ1-4; a weak D match, TRBD1 (5 bases). The CDR3 contains 16 residues. V lost 1 base and J 8 bases, leaving 17 bases between the germline ends. Germline lookup yields CDR1 SGHVS and CDR2 FNYEAQ. The CDR3 coding sequence is TGTGCCAGCAGCTTAGGATGGGCAGGGCGCCAAGAAAAACTGTTTTTT. It translates to CASSLGWAGRQEKLFF.

This chain links TRBV10-3 with TRBJ1-2; a possible D gene is TRBD1 (6 bases). The CDR3 has 13 amino acids. Looked up from germline, CDR1 is ENHRY and CDR2 is SYGVKD. Trimming pared 7 bases from V and 7 bases from J, leaving 16 bases between. The CDR3 region has the DNA TGTGCCATCAAATCCGGGGGCGCGGGTGGCTACACCTTC. As protein: CAIKSGGAGGYTF.

V gene TRBV28 combines with J gene TRBJ1-3, with D unresolved. The V and J ends lost 6 bases and 1 base respectively, with 7 bases between them. Per germline, CDR1 MDHEN and CDR2 SYDVKM. CDR3 length equals 13 residues. CDR3 protein: CASSGTSGNTIYF. CDR3 bases: TGTGCCAGCAGCGGTACTTCTGGAAACACCATATATTTT.

V is TRBV3-1 (or the pseudogene TRBV3-2) and J is TRBJ2-7; D gene ambiguous. Trimming removed 3 bases from V and 2 bases from J, with 11 bases in between. The CDR3 is made up of 14 amino acids. Germline V gene data show CDR1 as LGHDT and CDR2 as YNNKEL (reference sequence). The CDR3 nucleotides are TGTGCCAGCAGCCAGTACCCGGCGGCCTACGAGCAGTACTTC. Its protein product is CASSQYPAAYEQYF.

The chain has TRBV11-3 and TRBJ2-5; D ambiguous. The V gene lost 5 bases and the J gene lost 1 base, with 5 bases spanning the gap. Germline assignment: CDR1 SGHNT and CDR2 YENEEA. This CDR3 contains 12 residues. The CDR3 here is CASSRVQETQYF. CDR3 in DNA: TGTGCCAGCAGCCGGGTCCAAGAGACCCAGTACTTC.

This clone occurred a few times. This chain links TRBV7-6 with TRBJ2-7; a possible D gene is TRBD2 (5 bases). The germline V gene has CDR1 SGHVS and CDR2 FNYEAQ. Trimming stripped 3 bases from V and 0 bases from J, with 12 bases between. The CDR3 spans 15 residues. The chain's CDR3 is CASSFSSSSSYEQYF. The CDR3 DNA follows: TGTGCCAGCAGCTTCTCTAGCAGTTCCTCCTACGAGCAGTACTTC.

The rearrangement links TRBV6-5 to TRBJ2-5; D is uncertain. Trimming took off 2 bases at V and 2 bases at J, with 15 bases between the two ends. The length of the CDR3 is 16 residues. Germline V gene data show CDR1 as MNHEY and CDR2 as SVGAGI. This chain's CDR3 is CASSYPLGPWQETQYF. The DNA of the CDR3 is TGTGCCAGCAGTTACCCCCTCGGGCCTTGGCAAGAGACCCAGTACTTC.

The chain is built from TRBV6-2 or TRBV6-3 and TRBJ2-1, with D unresolved. The CDR3 contains 13 residues. CDR1 and CDR2 (germline): MNHEY, SVGEGT. V dropped 4 bases and J dropped 3 bases, with 7 bases sitting between them. CDR3 DNA: TGTGCCAGCAGTTTCCCTGGCTACAATGAGCAGTTCTTC. It codes for CASSFPGYNEQFF.

J is TRBJ1-2 and V is TRBV19; no definite D call. Trimming shortened V by 1 base and J by 8 bases, and 14 bases separated the two germline ends. Germline-derived CDR1 and CDR2 are LNHDA and SQIVND (reference sequence). This CDR3 comprises 14 residues. DNA of the CDR3: TGTGCCAGTAGTATAGTGCGGAGGGCGCGAGGCTACACCTTC. It specifies CASSIVRRARGYTF. Using reference TRBV19 and TRBJ1-2 for the parts outside the CDR3, the full variable domain is DGGITQSPKYLFRKEGQNVTLSCEQNLNHDAMYWYRQDPGQGLRLIYYSQIVNDFQKGDIAEGYSVSREKKESFPLTVTSAQKNPTAFYLCASSIVRRARGYTFGSGTRLTVV.

The sample holds one count of this clone. The V gene is TRBV18, the J gene TRBJ1-5; 8 bases align to TRBD1. The germline V gene has CDR1 KGHSH and CDR2 LQKENI. With 0 bases clipped from V and 7 bases from J, the junction kept 11 bases outside the gene matches. CDR3 length equals 17 residues. In nucleotides, the CDR3 is TGTGCCAGCTCACCACCGGGTCAGGGGGCCGGGAGGCAGCCCCAGCATTTT. This encodes CASSPPGQGAGRQPQHF.

This clone was found a few times. The chain carries TRBV3-1 (or the pseudogene TRBV3-2) and TRBJ2-3, with 12 positions matching TRBD2. Trimming removed 3 bases from V and 4 bases from J; junction bases left unmatched: 2. The CDR3 has 15 amino acids. The germline gives CDR1 LGHDT, CDR2 YNNKEL (reference sequence). CDR3: CASSQGLAGADTQYF. CDR3 coding DNA: TGTGCCAGCAGCCAGGGACTAGCGGGTGCAGATACGCAGTATTTT.

This sequence joins TRBV3-1 (or the pseudogene TRBV3-2) and TRBJ2-7; TRBD1 agrees at 11 bases. CDR1 is LGHDT and CDR2 is YNNKEL in the germline V gene (reference sequence). V was clipped by 3 bases and J by 6 bases; unmatched bases: 4. This CDR3 spans 14 amino acids. The CDR3 coding sequence is TGTGCCAGCAGCCACTGGACAGGGGGCGCCGAGCAGTACTTC. Translated: CASSHWTGGAEQYF.

The genes are TRBV28 and TRBJ1-4; no clear D. Trimming took off 4 bases at V and 0 bases at J, with 12 bases between the two ends. CDR3 length: 16 amino acids. Germline CDR1 reads MDHEN; CDR2 reads SYDVKM. The CDR3 nucleotides read TGTGCCAGCAGTTCCCTGACCCTTGCAACTAATGAAAAACTGTTTTTT. Its translation: CASSSLTLATNEKLFF.

The chain links TRBV6-5 to TRBJ2-2; 7 bases match TRBD2. CDR1 is MNHEY, CDR2 SVGAGI, per germline. V lost 7 bases, J lost 2 bases, and 7 bases stayed unmatched. The CDR3 sequence is 15 residues long. CDR3 bases: TGTGCCAGCAAATCAGGACTAGAAAACACCGGGGAGCTGTTTTTT. Translated: CASKSGLENTGELFF.

The chain combines TRBV7-5 with TRBJ2-1; the table's D call of TRBD1 was not tested on the DNA. TRBV7-5 is a pseudogene segment. CDR3 size: 14 residues. The CDR3 spells CARSLGASYNEQFF. The CDR3 DNA sequence: TGTGCCAGAAGCTTAGGGGCCTCCTACAATGAGCAGTTCTTC.

This clone was recorded only once. This rearrangement joins TRBV23-1 to TRBJ2-5, with no clear D. TRBV23-1 is assigned to the ORF class and has an uncertain function. V shed 2 bases and J shed 0 bases, with 16 bases lying between them. The CDR3 has 17 amino acids. The CDR3 DNA reads as TGCGCCAGCAGTCAACGTGCTCGTGAGCCTGACCAAGAGACCCAGTACTTC. This gives the protein CASSQRAREPDQETQYF.

The V and J genes are TRBV4-2 and TRBJ2-3; the D is unclear. Germline lookup yields CDR1 LGHNA and CDR2 YNFKEQ. The CDR3 runs 14 residues. Trimming cost V 0 bases and J 4 bases, with 8 bases left between them. The CDR3 DNA reads TGTGCCAGCAGCCAAGAACGGTCGCCAGATACGCAGTATTTT. This codes for CASSQERSPDTQYF.

This clone was picked up a small number of times. J is TRBJ2-7 and V is TRBV7-2; D may correspond to TRBD1 or TRBD2 (5 bases each). This CDR3 is 15 amino acids long. CDR1 is SGHTA and CDR2 is FQGNSA in the germline V gene. Deletions cut 1 base from V and 2 bases from J, with 12 bases between. The CDR3 protein is CASSLVSRGPYEQYF. The CDR3, as DNA: TGTGCCAGCAGCTTAGTGAGTAGGGGACCCTACGAGCAGTACTTC. Drawing the rest from reference TRBV7-2 and TRBJ2-7, the complete variable domain is GAGVSQSPSNKVTEKGKDVELRCDPISGHTALYWYRQSLGQGLEFLIYFQGNSAPDKSGLPSDRFSAERTGGSVSTLTIQRTQQEDSAVYLCASSLVSRGPYEQYFGPGTRLTVT.

The rearrangement joins TRBV7-9 to TRBJ1-1, with TRBD1 as a possible D gene (6 bases). The V end lost 2 bases, the J end lost 5 bases, and 15 bases lay between the germline ends. This CDR3 is built from 15 residues. Per the germline V gene, CDR1 is SEHNR and CDR2 is FQNEAQ (reference sequence). The CDR3 bases are TGTGCCAGCAGCTTATCAGCAGGGGCTTTAACTGAAGCTTTCTTT. It translates to CASSLSAGALTEAFF.